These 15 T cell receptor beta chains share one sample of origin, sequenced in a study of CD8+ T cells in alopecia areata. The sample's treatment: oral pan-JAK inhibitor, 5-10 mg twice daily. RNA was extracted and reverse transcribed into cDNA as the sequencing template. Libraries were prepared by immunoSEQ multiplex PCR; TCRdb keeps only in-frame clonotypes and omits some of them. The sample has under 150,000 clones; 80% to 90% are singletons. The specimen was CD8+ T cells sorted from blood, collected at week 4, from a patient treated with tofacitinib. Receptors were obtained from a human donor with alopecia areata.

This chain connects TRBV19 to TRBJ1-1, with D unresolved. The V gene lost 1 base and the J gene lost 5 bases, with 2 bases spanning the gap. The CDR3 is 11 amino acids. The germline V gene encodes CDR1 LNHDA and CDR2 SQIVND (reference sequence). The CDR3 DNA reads TGTGCCAGTAGTATAGGAACTGAAGCTTTCTTT. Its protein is CASSIGTEAFF.

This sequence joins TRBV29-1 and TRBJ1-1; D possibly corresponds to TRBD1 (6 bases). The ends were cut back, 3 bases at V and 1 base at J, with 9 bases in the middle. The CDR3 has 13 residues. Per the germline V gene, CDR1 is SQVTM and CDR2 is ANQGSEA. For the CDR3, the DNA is TGCAGCGTTGACGGGACAACGAACACTGAAGCTTTCTTT. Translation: CSVDGTTNTEAFF. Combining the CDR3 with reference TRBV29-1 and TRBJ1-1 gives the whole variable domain SAVISQKPSRDICQRGTSLTIQCQVDSQVTMMFWYRQQPGQSLTLIATANQGSEATYESGFVIDKFPISRPNLTFSTLTVSNMSPEDSSIYLCSVDGTTNTEAFFGQGTRLTVV.

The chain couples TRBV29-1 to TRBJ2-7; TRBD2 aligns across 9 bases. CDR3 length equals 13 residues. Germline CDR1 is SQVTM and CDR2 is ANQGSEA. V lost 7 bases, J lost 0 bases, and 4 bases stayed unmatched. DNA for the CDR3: TGCAGCGGGCTAGCGGGGAGCTCCTACGAGCAGTACTTC. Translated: CSGLAGSSYEQYF.

The CDR3 coding sequence is TGTGCCAGTAGTATAGGTTTTTTGAACGGCTACAATGAGCAGTTCTTC. This encodes CASSIGFLNGYNEQFF. V is TRBV19 and J is TRBJ2-1, with no clear D. Looked up from germline, CDR1 is LNHDA and CDR2 is SQIVND (reference sequence). This CDR3 is built from 16 residues. V was trimmed by 1 base and J by 3 bases, leaving 13 bases between them.

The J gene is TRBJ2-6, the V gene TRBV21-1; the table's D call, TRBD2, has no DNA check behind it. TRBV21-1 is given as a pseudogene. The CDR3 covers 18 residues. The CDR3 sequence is CASTRVIRGVPGANVLTF. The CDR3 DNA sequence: TGTGCCAGCACCCGCGTTATACGGGGAGTCCCTGGGGCCAACGTCCTGACTTTC.

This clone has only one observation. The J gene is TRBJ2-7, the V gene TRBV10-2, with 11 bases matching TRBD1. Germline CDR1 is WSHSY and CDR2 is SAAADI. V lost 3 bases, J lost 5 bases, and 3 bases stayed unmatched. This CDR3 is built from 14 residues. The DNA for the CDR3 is TGCGCCAGCAGTGACGGACAGGGGGCCGACGAGCAGTACTTC. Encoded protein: CASSDGQGADEQYF.

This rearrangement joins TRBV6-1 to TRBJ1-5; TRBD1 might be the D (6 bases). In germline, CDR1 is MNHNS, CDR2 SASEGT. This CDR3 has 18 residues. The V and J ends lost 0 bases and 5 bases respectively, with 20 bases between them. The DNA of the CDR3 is TGTGCCAGCAGTGAAGCATTATCCGCTACAGGGTTCGATCAGCCCCAGCATTTT. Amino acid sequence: CASSEALSATGFDQPQHF.

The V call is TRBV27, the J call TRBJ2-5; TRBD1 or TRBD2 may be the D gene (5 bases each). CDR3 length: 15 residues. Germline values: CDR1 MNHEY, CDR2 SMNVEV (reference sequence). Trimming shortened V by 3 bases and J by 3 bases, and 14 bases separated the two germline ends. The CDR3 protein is CASSLARGLEETQYF. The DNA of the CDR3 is TGTGCCAGCAGTTTGGCGAGGGGTCTCGAAGAGACCCAGTACTTC.

For the CDR3, the DNA is TGTGCCAGCAGTGAAGGTGTCGGTCAAGGAACCCAGTACTTC. Translating gives CASSEGVGQGTQYF. This chain uses TRBV2 with TRBJ2-5; D not certain. The CDR3 totals 14 residues. Looked up from germline, CDR1 is SNHLY and CDR2 is FYNNEI. Deletions cut 1 base from V and 8 bases from J, with 14 bases between.

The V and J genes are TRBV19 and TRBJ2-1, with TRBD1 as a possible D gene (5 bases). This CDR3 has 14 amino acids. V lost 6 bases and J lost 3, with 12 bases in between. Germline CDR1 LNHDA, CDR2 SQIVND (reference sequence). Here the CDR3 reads CASSGDSFYNEQFF. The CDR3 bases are TGTGCCAGTAGCGGAGACAGTTTCTACAATGAGCAGTTCTTC.

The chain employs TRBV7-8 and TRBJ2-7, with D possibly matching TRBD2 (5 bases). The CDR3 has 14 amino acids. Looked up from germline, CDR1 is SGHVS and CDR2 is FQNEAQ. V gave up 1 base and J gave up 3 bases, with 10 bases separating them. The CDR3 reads CASSLVTNFYEQYF. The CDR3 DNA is TGTGCCAGCAGCTTAGTGACTAACTTCTACGAGCAGTACTTC. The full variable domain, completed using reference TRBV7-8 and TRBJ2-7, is GAGVSQSPRYKVAKRGQDVALRCDPISGHVSLFWYQQALGQGPEFLTYFQNEAQLDKSGLPSDRFFAERPEGSVSTLKIQRTQQEDSAVYLCASSLVTNFYEQYFGPGTRLTVT.

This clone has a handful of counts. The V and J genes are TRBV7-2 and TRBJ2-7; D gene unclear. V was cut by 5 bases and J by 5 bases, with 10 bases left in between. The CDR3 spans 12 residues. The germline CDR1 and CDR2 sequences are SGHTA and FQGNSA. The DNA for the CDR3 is TGTGCCAGCAGCGCCCATGCGAACGAGCAGTACTTC. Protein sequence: CASSAHANEQYF.

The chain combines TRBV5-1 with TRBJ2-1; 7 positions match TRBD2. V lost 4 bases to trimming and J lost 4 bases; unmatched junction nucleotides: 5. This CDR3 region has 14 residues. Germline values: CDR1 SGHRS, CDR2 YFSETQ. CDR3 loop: CASSPAGGYNEQFF. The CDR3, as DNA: TGCGCCAGCAGCCCGGCCGGGGGGTACAATGAGCAGTTCTTC.

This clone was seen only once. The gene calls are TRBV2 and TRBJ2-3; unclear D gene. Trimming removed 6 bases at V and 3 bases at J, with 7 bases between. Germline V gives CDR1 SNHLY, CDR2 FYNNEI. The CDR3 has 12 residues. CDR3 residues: CASSAATDTQYF. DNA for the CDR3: TGTGCCAGCAGCGCAGCTACAGATACGCAGTATTTT.

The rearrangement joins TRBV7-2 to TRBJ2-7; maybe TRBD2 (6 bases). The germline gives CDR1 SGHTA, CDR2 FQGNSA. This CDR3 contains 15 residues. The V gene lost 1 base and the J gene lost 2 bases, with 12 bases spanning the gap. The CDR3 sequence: CASSLGREATYEQYF. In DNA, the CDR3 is TGTGCCAGCAGCTTAGGTAGGGAGGCCACCTACGAGCAGTACTTC.